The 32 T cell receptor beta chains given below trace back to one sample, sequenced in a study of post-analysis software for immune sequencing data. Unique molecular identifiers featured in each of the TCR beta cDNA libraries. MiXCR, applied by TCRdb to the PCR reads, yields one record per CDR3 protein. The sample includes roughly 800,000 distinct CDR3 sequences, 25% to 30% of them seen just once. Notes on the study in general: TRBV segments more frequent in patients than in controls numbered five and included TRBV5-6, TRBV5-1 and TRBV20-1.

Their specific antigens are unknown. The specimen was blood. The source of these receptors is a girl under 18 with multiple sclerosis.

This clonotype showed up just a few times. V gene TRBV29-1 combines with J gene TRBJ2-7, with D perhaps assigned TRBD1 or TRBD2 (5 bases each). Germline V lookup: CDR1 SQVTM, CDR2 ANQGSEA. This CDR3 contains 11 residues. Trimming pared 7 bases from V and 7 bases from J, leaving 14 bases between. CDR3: CSGGHPGEQYF. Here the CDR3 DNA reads TGCAGCGGCGGACATCCGGGGGAGCAGTACTTC.

The CDR3 protein is CASSQKQSGPSTEAFF. Written as DNA, the CDR3 is TGTGCCAGCTCACAAAAACAATCCGGGCCGAGCACTGAAGCTTTCTTT. The rearrangement links TRBV18 to TRBJ1-1; D not resolved. The CDR3 runs 16 residues. V lost 4 bases and J lost 4, with 19 bases in between. CDR1 and CDR2 (germline): KGHSH, LQKENI. The entire variable domain, with the rest obtained from reference TRBV18 and TRBJ1-1, is as follows: NAGVMQNPRHLVRRRGQEARLRCSPMKGHSHVYWYRQLPEEGLKFMVYLQKENIIDESGMPKERFSAEFPKEGPSILRIQQVVRGDSAAYFCASSQKQSGPSTEAFFGQGTRLTVV.

The CDR3 DNA reads as TGCAGCGTCGACGAGGGAGGGCCGCGGAATGAGCAGTTCTTC. Residues: CSVDEGGPRNEQFF. The rearrangement joins TRBV20-1 to TRBJ2-1, with 7 bases that match TRBD2. This CDR3 has 14 amino acids. Germline-derived CDR1 and CDR2 are DFQATT and SNEGSKA (reference sequence).

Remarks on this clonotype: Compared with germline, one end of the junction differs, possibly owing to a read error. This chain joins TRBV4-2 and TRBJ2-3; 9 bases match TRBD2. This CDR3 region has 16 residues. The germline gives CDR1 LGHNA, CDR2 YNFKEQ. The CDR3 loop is CASSQVLTSGTEAQYF. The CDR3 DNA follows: TGCGCCAGCAGCCAAGTCCTGACTAGCGGCACAGAAGCGCAGTATTTT.

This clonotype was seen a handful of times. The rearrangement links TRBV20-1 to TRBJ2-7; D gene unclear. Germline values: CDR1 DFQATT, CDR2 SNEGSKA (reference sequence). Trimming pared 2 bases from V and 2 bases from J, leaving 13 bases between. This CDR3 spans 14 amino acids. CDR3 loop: CSARPVPGAYEQYF. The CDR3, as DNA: TGCAGTGCTAGACCGGTCCCCGGAGCCTACGAGCAGTACTTC.

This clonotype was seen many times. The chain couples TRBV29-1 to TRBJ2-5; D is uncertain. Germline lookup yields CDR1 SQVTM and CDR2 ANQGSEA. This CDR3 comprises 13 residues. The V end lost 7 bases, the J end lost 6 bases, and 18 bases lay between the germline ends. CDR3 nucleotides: TGCAGCGGAAGGATGACGAAAGGCCAGACCCAGTACTTC. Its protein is CSGRMTKGQTQYF.

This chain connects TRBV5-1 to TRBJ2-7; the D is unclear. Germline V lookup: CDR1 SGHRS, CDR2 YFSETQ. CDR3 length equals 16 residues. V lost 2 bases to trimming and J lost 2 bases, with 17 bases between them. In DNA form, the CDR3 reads TGCGCCAGCAGCTTATCGACGGACGAGCTACCCTACGAGCAGTACTTC. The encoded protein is CASSLSTDELPYEQYF. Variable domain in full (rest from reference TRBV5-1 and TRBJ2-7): KAGVTQTPRYLIKTRGQQVTLSCSPISGHRSVSWYQQTPGQGLQFLFEYFSETQRNKGNFPGRFSGRQFSNSRSEMNVSTLELGDSALYLCASSLSTDELPYEQYFGPGTRLTVT.

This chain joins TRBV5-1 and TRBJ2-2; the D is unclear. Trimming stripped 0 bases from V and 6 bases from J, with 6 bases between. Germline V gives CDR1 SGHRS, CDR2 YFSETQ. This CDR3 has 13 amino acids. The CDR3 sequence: CASSLDSSGELFF. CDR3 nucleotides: TGCGCCAGCAGCTTGGATTCCTCCGGGGAGCTGTTTTTT.

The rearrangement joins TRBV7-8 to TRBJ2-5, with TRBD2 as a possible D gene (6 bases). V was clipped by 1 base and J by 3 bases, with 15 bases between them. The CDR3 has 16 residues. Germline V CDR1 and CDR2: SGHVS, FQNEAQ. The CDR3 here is CASSLDRVGGKETQYF. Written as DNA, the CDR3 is TGTGCCAGCAGCTTAGATCGAGTCGGAGGGAAAGAGACCCAGTACTTC.

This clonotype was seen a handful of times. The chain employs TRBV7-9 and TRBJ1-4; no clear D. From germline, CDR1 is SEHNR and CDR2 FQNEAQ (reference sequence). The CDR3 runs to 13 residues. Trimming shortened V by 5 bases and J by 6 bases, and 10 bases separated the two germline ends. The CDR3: CASSAPRDEKLFF. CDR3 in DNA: TGTGCCAGCAGCGCACCTAGGGATGAAAAACTGTTTTTT.

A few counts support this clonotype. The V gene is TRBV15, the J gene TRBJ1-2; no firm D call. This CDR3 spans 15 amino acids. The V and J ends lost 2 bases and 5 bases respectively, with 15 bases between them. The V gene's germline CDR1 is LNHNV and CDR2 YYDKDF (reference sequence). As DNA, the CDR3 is TGTGCCACCAGCAGAAGGACGGTCGCGACATATGGCTACACCTTC. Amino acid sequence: CATSRRTVATYGYTF.

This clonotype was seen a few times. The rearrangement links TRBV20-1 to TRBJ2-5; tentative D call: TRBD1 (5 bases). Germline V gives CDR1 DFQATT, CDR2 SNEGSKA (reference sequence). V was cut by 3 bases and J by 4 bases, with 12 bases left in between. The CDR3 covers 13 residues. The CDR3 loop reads CSAREPGIETQYF. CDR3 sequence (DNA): TGCAGTGCTAGGGAGCCAGGGATAGAGACCCAGTACTTC.

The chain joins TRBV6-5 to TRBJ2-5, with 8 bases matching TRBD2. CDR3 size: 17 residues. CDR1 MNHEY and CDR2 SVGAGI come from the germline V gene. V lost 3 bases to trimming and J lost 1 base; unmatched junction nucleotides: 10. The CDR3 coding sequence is TGTGCCAGCAGTTATTCAGGAGCGGGGGCCATCCAAGAGACCCAGTACTTC. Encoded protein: CASSYSGAGAIQETQYF.

The CDR3 spells CASRNRDGQETQYF. CDR3 DNA: TGTGCCAGCAGGAACCGGGACGGCCAAGAGACCCAGTACTTC. V usage is TRBV7-9 and J usage is TRBJ2-5; D is perhaps TRBD1 or TRBD2 (5 bases each). This CDR3 contains 14 residues. V was clipped by 6 bases and J by 1 base, with 12 bases between them. Germline V gene lookup returns CDR1 SEHNR and CDR2 FQNEAQ (reference sequence).

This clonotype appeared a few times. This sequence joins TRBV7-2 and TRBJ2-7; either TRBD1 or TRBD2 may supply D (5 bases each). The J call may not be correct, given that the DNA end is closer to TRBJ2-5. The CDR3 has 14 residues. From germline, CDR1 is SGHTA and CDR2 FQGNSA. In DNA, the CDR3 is TGTGCCAGCAGCTTAAGGTCCAGGGAGCAGACCCAGTACTTC. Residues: CASSLRSREQTQYF.

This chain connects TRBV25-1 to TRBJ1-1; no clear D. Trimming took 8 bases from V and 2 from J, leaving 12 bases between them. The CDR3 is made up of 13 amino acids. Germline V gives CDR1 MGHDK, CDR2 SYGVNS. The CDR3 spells CASQPFPNTEAFF. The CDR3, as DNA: TGTGCCAGCCAACCCTTCCCCAACACTGAAGCTTTCTTT.

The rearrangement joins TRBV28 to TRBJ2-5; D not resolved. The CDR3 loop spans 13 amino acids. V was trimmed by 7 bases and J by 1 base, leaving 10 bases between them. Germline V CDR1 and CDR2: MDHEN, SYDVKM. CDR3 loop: CASMIGPQETQYF. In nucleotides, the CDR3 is TGTGCCAGCATGATTGGACCCCAAGAGACCCAGTACTTC.

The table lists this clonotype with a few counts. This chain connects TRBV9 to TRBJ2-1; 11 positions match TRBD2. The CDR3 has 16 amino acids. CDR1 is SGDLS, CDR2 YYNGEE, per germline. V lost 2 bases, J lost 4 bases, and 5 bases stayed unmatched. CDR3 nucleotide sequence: TGTGCCAGCAGCGTGGCTGGGACTAGCGGATACAATGAGCAGTTCTTC. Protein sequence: CASSVAGTSGYNEQFF.

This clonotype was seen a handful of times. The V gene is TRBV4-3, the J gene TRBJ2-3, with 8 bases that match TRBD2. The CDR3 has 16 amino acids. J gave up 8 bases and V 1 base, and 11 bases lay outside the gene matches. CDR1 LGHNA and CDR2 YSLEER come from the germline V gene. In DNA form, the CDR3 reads TGCGCCAGCAGCCAAGTCTCGACGGCGGGGGGAGGTACGCAGTATTTT. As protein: CASSQVSTAGGGTQYF.

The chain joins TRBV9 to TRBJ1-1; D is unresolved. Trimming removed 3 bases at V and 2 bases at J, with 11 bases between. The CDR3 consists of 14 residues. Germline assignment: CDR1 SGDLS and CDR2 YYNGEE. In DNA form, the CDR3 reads TGTGCCAGCAGCGCCCTACGCTCCAACACTGAAGCTTTCTTT. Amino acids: CASSALRSNTEAFF.

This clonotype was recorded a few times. CDR3 region: CASSLLSGTDTDTQYF. CDR3 nucleotide sequence: TGTGCCAGCTCACTTTTATCCGGGACGGATACAGATACGCAGTATTTT. This rearrangement joins TRBV18 to TRBJ2-3; perhaps D is TRBD1 or TRBD2 (5 bases each). Germline lookup yields CDR1 KGHSH and CDR2 LQKENI. The length of the CDR3 is 16 residues. V was cut by 4 bases and J by 3 bases, with 17 bases left in between.

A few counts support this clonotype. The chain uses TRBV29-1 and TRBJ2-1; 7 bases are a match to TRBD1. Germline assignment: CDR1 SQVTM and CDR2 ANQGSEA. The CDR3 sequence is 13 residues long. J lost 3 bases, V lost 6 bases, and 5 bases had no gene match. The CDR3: CSVMGQSYNEQFF. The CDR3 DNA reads TGCAGCGTGATGGGACAGAGCTACAATGAGCAGTTCTTC.

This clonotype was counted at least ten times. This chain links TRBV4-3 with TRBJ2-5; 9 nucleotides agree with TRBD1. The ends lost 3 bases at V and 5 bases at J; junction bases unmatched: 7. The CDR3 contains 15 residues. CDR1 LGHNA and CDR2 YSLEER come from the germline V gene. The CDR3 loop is CASSQGQGQGETQYF. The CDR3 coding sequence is TGCGCCAGCAGCCAGGGACAGGGTCAGGGGGAGACCCAGTACTTC.

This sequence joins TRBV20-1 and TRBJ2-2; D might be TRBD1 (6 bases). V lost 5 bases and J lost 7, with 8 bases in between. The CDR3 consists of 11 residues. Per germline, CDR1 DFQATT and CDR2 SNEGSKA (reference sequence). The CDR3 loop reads CSAQQGGELFF. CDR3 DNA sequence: TGCAGTGCTCAACAGGGCGGGGAGCTGTTTTTT.

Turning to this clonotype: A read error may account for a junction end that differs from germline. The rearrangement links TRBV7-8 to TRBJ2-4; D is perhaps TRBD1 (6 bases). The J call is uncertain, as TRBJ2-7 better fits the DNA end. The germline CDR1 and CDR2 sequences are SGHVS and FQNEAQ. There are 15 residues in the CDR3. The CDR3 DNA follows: TGTGCCAACAGCTTAGAGATGAGACAGGATTACGAGCAGTACTTC. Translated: CANSLEMRQDYEQYF.

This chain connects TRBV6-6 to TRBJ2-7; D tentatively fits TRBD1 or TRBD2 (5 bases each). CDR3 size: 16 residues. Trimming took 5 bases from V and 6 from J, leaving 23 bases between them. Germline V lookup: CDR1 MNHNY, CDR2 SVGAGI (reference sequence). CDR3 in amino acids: CASSPPRGAGVGEQYF. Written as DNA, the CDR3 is TGTGCCAGCAGTCCCCCCAGAGGGGCCGGGGTAGGCGAGCAGTACTTC.

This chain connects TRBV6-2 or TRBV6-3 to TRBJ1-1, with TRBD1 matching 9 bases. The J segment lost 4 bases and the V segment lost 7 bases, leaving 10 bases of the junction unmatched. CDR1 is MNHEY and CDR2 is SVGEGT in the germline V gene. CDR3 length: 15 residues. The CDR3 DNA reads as TGTGCCAGCATCAAACAGGGGGCCTGGGGCACTGAAGCTTTCTTT. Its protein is CASIKQGAWGTEAFF.

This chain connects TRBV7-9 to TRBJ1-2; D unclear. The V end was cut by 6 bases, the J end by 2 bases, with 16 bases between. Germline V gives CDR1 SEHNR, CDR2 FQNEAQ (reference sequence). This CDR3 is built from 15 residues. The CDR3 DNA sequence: TGTGCCAGCAGACCAGGTTCGGTCGGAAACTATGGCTACACCTTC. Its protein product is CASRPGSVGNYGYTF.

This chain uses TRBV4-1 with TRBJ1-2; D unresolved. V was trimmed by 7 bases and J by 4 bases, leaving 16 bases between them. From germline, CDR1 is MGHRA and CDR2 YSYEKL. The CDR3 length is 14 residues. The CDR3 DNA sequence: TGCGCCAGCACCCGAGAGGGCTTGGGCTATGGCTACACCTTC. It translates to CASTREGLGYGYTF.

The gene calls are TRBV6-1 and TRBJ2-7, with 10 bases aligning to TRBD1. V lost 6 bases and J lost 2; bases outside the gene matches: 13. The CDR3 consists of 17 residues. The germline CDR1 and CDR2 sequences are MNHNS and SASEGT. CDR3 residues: CASSPLTGTGAPYEQYF. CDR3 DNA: TGTGCCAGCAGCCCCCTCACCGGGACAGGGGCTCCCTACGAGCAGTACTTC.

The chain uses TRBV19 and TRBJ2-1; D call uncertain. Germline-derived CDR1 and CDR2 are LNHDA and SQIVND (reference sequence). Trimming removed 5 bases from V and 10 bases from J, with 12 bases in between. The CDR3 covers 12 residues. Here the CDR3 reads CASSPGAREQFF. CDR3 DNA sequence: TGTGCCAGTAGTCCCGGTGCACGCGAGCAGTTCTTC. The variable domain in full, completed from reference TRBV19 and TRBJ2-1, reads DGGITQSPKYLFRKEGQNVTLSCEQNLNHDAMYWYRQDPGQGLRLIYYSQIVNDFQKGDIAEGYSVSREKKESFPLTVTSAQKNPTAFYLCASSPGAREQFFGPGTRLTVL.

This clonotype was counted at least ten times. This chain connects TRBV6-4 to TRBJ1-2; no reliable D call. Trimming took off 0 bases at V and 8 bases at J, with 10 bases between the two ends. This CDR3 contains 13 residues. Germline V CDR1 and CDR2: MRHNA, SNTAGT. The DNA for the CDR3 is TGTGCCAGCAGTGACTCCTCTACGGGGGGCTACACCTTC. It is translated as CASSDSSTGGYTF.